This is a list of T cell receptor beta chains from one sample in a study of CD8 T cells in Susac syndrome. TCRdb redid the calling of the immunoSEQ multiplex PCR reads with MiXCR, one entry per CDR3 protein. The table has 75,000 to 95,000 distinct CDR3 sequences, 95% to 97% seen once. The sample comprised CD8+ T cells from PBMCs. All receptors come from a human donor with Susac syndrome. Each CDR3 is given with its conserved first and last residue. D genes are given only for firm matches. For some rows the clone size is stated as once, few or many, or as a class when expanded; others skip it.

d_gene,j_gene,v_gene,abundance,CDR3aa,CDR3nt
.,TRBJ2-7,TRBV30,.,CAWSVVGNPYEQYF,TGTGCCTGGAGTGTGGTAGGAAACCCCTACGAGCAGTACTTC
TRBD2,TRBJ2-1,TRBV24-1,.,CATSDSTSGAYNEQFF,TGTGCCACCAGTGATTCAACTAGCGGGGCCTACAATGAGCAGTTCTTC
.,TRBJ1-6,TRBV20-1,.,CSAQIGGLYSLHF,TGCAGTGCACAGATTGGGGGTCTGTATTCCCTCCACTTT
.,TRBJ1-1,TRBV19,.,CASHGRGHTEAFF,TGTGCCAGTCATGGCAGGGGACACACTGAAGCTTTCTTT
.,TRBJ1-1,TRBV23-1,.,CASSWGQVNTEAFF,TGCGCCAGCAGTTGGGGTCAAGTGAACACTGAAGCTTTCTTT
.,TRBJ2-3,TRBV11-2,.,CASSLLLRADTQYF,TGTGCCAGCAGCTTATTGCTGCGCGCAGATACGCAGTATTTT
TRBD1,TRBJ1-1,TRBV18,.,CASSLQGAWETEAFF,TGTGCCAGCTCTCTACAGGGGGCGTGGGAAACTGAAGCTTTCTTT
TRBD1,TRBJ1-1,TRBV20-1,.,CSAINRGNGEAFF,TGCAGTGCTATAAACAGGGGCAACGGTGAAGCTTTCTTT
.,TRBJ1-1,TRBV30,.,CAWSVREWGRAGTEAFF,TGTGCCTGGAGTGTACGGGAATGGGGTCGTGCGGGCACTGAAGCTTTCTTT
.,TRBJ1-2,TRBV2,once,CASSAKGGSYGYTF,TGTGCCAGCAGTGCTAAGGGCGGATCCTATGGCTACACCTTC
.,TRBJ2-5,TRBV9,.,CASSVVGGQGETQYF,TGTGCCAGCAGCGTAGTGGGGGGGCAAGGGGAGACCCAGTACTTC
TRBD1,TRBJ1-4,TRBV28,.,CASSSGQGTNEKLFF,TGTGCCAGCAGTTCAGGACAGGGAACTAATGAAAAACTGTTTTTT
.,TRBJ2-1,TRBV20-1,.,CSYGLLDEQFF,TGCAGTTACGGACTCCTCGATGAGCAGTTCTTC
.,TRBJ2-5,TRBV2,.,CASIASGETQYF,TGTGCCAGCATTGCGAGCGGGGAGACCCAGTACTTC
.,TRBJ1-2,TRBV4-2,.,CASSQGTENYGYTF,TGTGCCAGCAGCCAAGGTACAGAGAACTATGGCTACACCTTC
.,TRBJ1-5,TRBV30,.,CAWSRGVQGRQPQHF,TGTGCCTGGAGTCGGGGGGTTCAGGGGCGTCAGCCCCAGCATTTT
.,TRBJ2-7,TRBV14,once,CASSQAGQYEQYF,TGTGCCAGCAGCCAAGCAGGACAGTACGAGCAGTACTTC
.,TRBJ2-4,TRBV5-6,.,CASSWTVAKNIQYF,TGTGCCAGCAGCTGGACAGTAGCCAAAAACATTCAGTACTTC
.,TRBJ1-4,TRBV2,.,CASKATTNEKLFF,TGTGCCAGCAAAGCGACAACTAATGAAAAACTGTTTTTT
.,TRBJ1-1,TRBV6-2/TRBV6-3,once,CASSNRVGNTEAFF,TGTGCCAGCAGCAACAGGGTTGGGAACACTGAAGCTTTCTTT
.,TRBJ1-1,TRBV6-5,once,CASSYSWGLDTEAFF,TGTGCCAGCAGTTACTCCTGGGGCTTGGACACTGAAGCTTTCTTT
TRBD2,TRBJ2-3,TRBV5-6,.,CASVTSGGFTDTQYF,TGTGCCAGCGTGACTAGCGGGGGATTCACAGATACGCAGTATTTT
.,TRBJ2-7,TRBV4-3,once,CASSQERITRDGSYEQYF,TGCGCCAGCAGCCAAGAGAGGATAACCAGGGACGGCTCCTACGAGCAGTACTTC
.,TRBJ1-1,TRBV30,.,CAWSPQNTEAFF,TGTGCCTGGAGTCCACAGAACACTGAAGCTTTCTTT
TRBD2,TRBJ2-3,TRBV11-3,once,CASSPTSGGRADTQYF,TGTGCCAGCAGCCCTACTAGCGGGGGAAGGGCAGATACGCAGTATTTT
.,TRBJ1-1,TRBV20-1,.,CSARDPRAPEGTEAFF,TGCAGTGCTAGAGATCCCCGAGCCCCCGAGGGAACTGAAGCTTTCTTT
.,TRBJ2-1,TRBV12-3/TRBV12-4,.,CASSPFSNEQFF,TGTGCCAGCAGCCCCTTCAGCAATGAGCAGTTCTTC
TRBD1,TRBJ1-4,TRBV29-1,once,CSVEQGKLFF,TGCAGCGTGGAACAGGGGAAACTGTTTTTT
.,TRBJ2-7,TRBV11-2,.,CASSFVDYYEQYF,TGTGCCAGCAGCTTTGTGGACTACTACGAGCAGTACTTC